The subject of this entry is one T cell receptor (beta chain). Its antigen is not identified. V shed 1 base and J shed 5 bases, with 12 bases lying between them. The CDR3 covers 15 residues. The V gene's germline CDR1 is LNHNV and CDR2 YYDKDF (reference sequence). Each CDR3 protein is one row after TCRdb ran MiXCR on the reads. Here the sample spans about 220,000 distinct CDR3 sequences, around 40% being singletons. This record comes from a study of T cell repertoires in cytomegalovirus infection. Overall study: It was the public TCR beta signatures that indicated both CMV infection and matching HLA type.

Study conclusions and caveats: HLA-C-restricted CMV clonotypes gave the most frequent clonotype in two of eight donors.

The sequence was collected from a human donor in good health (CMV status not recorded). Some clones in this sample may be carry-over from other donors' samples. This chain connects TRBV15 to TRBJ2-1; D might be TRBD2 (6 bases). The source was CD8+ T cells from cultured PBMCs, collected from culture after CMV antigen stimulation. CDR3: CATSRVGGTNNEQFF. The CDR3 DNA reads as TGTGCCACCAGCAGAGTTGGGGGGACGAACAATGAGCAGTTCTTC.